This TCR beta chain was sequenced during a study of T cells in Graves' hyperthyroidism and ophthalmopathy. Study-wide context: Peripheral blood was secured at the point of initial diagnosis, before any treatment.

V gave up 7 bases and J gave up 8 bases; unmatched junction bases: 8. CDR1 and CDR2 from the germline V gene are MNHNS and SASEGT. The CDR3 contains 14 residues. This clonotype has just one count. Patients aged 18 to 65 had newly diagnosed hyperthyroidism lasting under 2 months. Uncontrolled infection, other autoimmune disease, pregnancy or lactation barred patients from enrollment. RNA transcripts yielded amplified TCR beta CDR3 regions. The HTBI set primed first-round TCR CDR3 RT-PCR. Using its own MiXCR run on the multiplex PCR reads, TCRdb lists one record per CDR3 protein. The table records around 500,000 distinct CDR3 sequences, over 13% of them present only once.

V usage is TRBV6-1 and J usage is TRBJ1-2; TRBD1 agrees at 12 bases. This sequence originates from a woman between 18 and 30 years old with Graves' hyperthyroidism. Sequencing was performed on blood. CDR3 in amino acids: CASNPGQGAEGYTF. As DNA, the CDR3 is TGTGCCAGCAACCCGGGACAGGGGGCGGAAGGCTACACCTTC.